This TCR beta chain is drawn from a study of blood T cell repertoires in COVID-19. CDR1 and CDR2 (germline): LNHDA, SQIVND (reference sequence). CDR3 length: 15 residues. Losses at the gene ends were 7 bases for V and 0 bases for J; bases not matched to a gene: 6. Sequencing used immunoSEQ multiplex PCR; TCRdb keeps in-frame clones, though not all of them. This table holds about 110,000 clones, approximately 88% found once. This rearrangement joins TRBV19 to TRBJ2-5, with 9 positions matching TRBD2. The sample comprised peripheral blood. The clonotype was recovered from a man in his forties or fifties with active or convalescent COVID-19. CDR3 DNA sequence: TGTGCCAGTACGTCGGCGGGAGGGTACCAAGAGACCCAGTACTTC. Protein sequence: CASTSAGGYQETQYF.